This T cell receptor (beta chain) was sequenced for a study of regulatory T cells in long-lasting Graves disease. Study conclusions and caveats: Clonotypes that were public and shared totalled about 2,500 in persistent patients versus 750 to 1,000 in new patients.

This clonotype came up many times. Its specificity is not known. The TCR beta library used iRepertoire HTBI primers with Arm-PCR amplification of CDR3. TCRdb recomputed calls from the multiplex PCR reads with MiXCR, one row per CDR3 protein. The sample holds 510,000 or so distinct CDR3 sequences, around 12% seen once. Time point denoted: newly diagnosed GD, antithyroid drugs for less than 3 months. PBMC-extracted RNA yielded the TCR library. The germline V gene encodes CDR1 SGHAT and CDR2 FQNNGV. This CDR3 has 13 residues. Trimming removed 4 bases from V and 12 bases from J, with 18 bases in between. This same sample was also taken into another study, of T cells in Graves' hyperthyroidism and ophthalmopathy. That study adds: The TCR CDR3 first-round RT-PCR relied on the HTBI primer set. A 13 V-J signature model discriminated ophthalmopathy versus stable hyperthyroidism.

This sequence joins TRBV11-2 and TRBJ1-1; the D gene is possibly TRBD1 (6 bases). The TCR was taken from a woman aged 25-40 years with Graves disease. This material consisted of peripheral blood mononuclear cells (PBMCs), taken at new diagnosis, from a patient treated with antithyroid drugs. The CDR3 protein is CASSSVGQLLTFF. The CDR3 nucleotides read TGTGCCAGCAGCTCCGTAGGACAGCTTTTGACTTTCTTT.